The present T cell receptor (beta chain) was sequenced within a study of shared clonotypes between healthy human individuals. Across the whole study: Per donor, CD8 memory used one plate, CD8 naive used two, CD4 memory used three and CD4 naive used three.

Regarding this clone: Its antigen is not identified.

V was cut by 1 base and J by 4 bases, with 11 bases left in between. This CDR3 has 14 amino acids. From germline, CDR1 is SGHNT and CDR2 YYREEE (reference sequence). Naivety among CD8 cells was defined by CD45RO negativity and positive CCR7 selection, thereby excluding terminally differentiated effector memory CD45RA+ cells. Those who donated were healthy HIV-negative adults, with no recent acute infections or vaccinations reported. Some clones are missing from TCRdb's copy, which holds only in-frame ones; the method was immunoSEQ multiplex PCR. In the table there are roughly 2,000,000 clones, approximately 94% of which are singletons. Study-wide results and caveats: Between a handful of donors, naive CD4 clonotypes were shared at a level of about 5%.

Sequences were obtained from naive CD8+ T cells sorted from blood. The chain has TRBV5-4 and TRBJ1-1; no definite D call. The clonotype comes from a man between 18 and 29 years old in good health. CDR3 nucleotides: TGTGCCAGCAGCTTGAATAGGGATGGCACTGAAGCTTTCTTT. This codes for CASSLNRDGTEAFF.